Listed here is a single T cell receptor beta chain. CDR1 is MNHNS, CDR2 SASEGT, per germline. V was shortened by 4 bases and J by 6 bases, with 18 bases between the two germline ends. CDR3 length equals 16 residues. This entry comes from a study of blood T cell repertoires in COVID-19. For the study at large: Collection of acute and convalescent COVID-19 samples took place in the United States, Italy and Spain. PBMCs, B-cell-depleted T cells, or T cells were the source of the cDNA or gDNA that made up the material.

As handled by the study authors: Researchers report that nucleated cell counts were estimated from reference gene primer amplification. Using immunoSEQ multiplex PCR, the repertoire was profiled, and TCRdb retains in-frame clones only, with some absent. V and J calls and clone size are given by that table; D and trimming were obtained from the DNA. The sample has over 100,000 clones; about four fifths are singletons. The sequenced material came from peripheral blood. This TCR came from a human donor in a cohort sampled during active COVID-19. V is TRBV6-1 and J is TRBJ1-4, with D maybe TRBD1 (6 bases). The CDR3 is CASSGFSGGRDEKLFF. The CDR3 DNA follows: TGTGCCAGCAGTGGCTTCAGCGGGGGGCGGGATGAAAAACTGTTTTTT.